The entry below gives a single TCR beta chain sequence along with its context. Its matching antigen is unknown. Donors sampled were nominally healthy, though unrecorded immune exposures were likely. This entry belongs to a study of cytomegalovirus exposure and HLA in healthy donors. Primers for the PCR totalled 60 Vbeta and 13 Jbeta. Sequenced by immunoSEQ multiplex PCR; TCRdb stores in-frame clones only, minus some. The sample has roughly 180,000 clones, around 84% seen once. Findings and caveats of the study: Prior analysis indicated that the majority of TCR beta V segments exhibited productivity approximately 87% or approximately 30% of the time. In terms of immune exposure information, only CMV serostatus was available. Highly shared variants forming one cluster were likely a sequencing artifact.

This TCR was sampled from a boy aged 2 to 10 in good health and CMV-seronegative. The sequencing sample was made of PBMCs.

CDR3 region: CASSASERGDLNNEQFF. The CDR3, as DNA: TGTGCCAGCAGCGCCTCTGAGCGGGGGGACCTTAACAATGAGCAGTTCTTC. This chain joins TRBV11-3 and TRBJ2-1, with TRBD2 identical over 9 bases. The CDR3 contains 17 residues. Germline CDR1 SGHNT, CDR2 YENEEA. J was trimmed by 5 bases and V by 5 bases; bases with no gene match: 13.